This entry concerns a single T cell receptor (beta chain). Its binding antigen is unknown. Base qualities were left out, and no much larger clone turns up one base away. RNA was extracted using the RNeasy kit, and roughly 0.45 to 1 ug of the RNA was reverse transcribed with random hexamers. TCR beta CDR3 regions were amplified with the immunoSEQ multiplex PCR assay covering 54 Vbeta and 13 Jbeta segments. PCR amplification bias was corrected using a synthetic template baseline for primer optimization and computational correction. The study's processing was this. Reads were annotated to V, D and J genes according to IMGT and were analyzed with immunoSEQ Analyzer, with only productive sequences retained. To calculate clonality, Shannon entropy was normalized by log2 of the number of productive unique sequences and then subtracted from one. Public and private clones were assessed among the 100 most prevalent clones of each patient and control. A clone was defined as Susac-specific if it was absent from the healthy and MS cohorts, from roughly 980 published viral clones and from other ImmuneACCESS disease sequences. The raw public reads went through TCRdb reprocessing: fastp at Q25, MiXCR clone calling, in-frame beta chains kept. All rows with the same CDR3 protein become a single entry with the most common DNA and genes. These V and J calls rely on TCRdb rather than the paper's analysis. Recorded for this sample are 95,000 to 150,000 distinct CDR3 sequences; more than 90% of them occurred a single time. The ten largest account for less than 0.25% of the sample.

These data are taken from a study of CD8 T cells in Susac syndrome (dated by TCRdb to the late 2010s). A note on the overall study: Among the Susac syndrome patients who were sequenced, clinically active disease was present in roughly six and clinical remission was observed in fewer than ten. The study used repertoire sequencing to test whether antigen drove CD8+ T cell activation and differentiation in Susac syndrome. At blood withdrawal, Susac syndrome patients were either therapy-naive, taking corticosteroids (in some cases with IVIg as well), or taking IVIg alone. The study compared CD8+ T cell repertoire clonality among eleven to twelve healthy donors, approximately 14 Susac syndrome patients and fewer than 19 multiple sclerosis patients.

Peripheral blood CD8+ and CD4+ T cells from healthy donors, Susac syndrome patients and multiple sclerosis patients were profiled using high-throughput TCR beta sequencing. Recently defined diagnostic criteria for definite or probable disease were met by the Susac syndrome patients. CD8+ TEMRA cells were enriched by FACS, while bulk CD8+ and CD4+ T cells were purified by magnetic negative isolation. Blood was collected in EDTA tubes and processed within 24 hours, with PBMCs isolated through density gradient centrifugation. PBMCs destined for TCR sequencing were cryopreserved in liquid nitrogen and later thawed in a 37 °C water bath. Purity of sorted or isolated CD4+, CD8+ and CD8+ TEMRA cells was at least 90%. What the work shows at the level of the full study, not this receptor alone: Clonal expansion was seen in Susac syndrome CD8+ repertoires, peaking in CD8+ TEMRA cells and being greater in clinically active patients than in remitting ones. Over 15 Susac-specific public clones were identified in the total CD8+ repertoire, and 5 or 6 Susac-specific public clones were identified in the CD8+ TEMRA repertoire. The TCR sequencing and HLA analysis was acknowledged to have included a relatively small number of individuals.

The CDR3 holds 14 amino acids from the cysteine to the phenylalanine. The only DNA kept is the CDR3, 42 bases in frame from the first base. V is reduced by 3 bases and J by 8 bases, leaving a spacing of 14 bases between them. CDR1 and CDR2, per the germline V gene, are KGHSH and LQKENI. Recombination joined TRBV18 with TRBJ2-1; TRBD2 is possibly the D segment (5 matching bases). The source material was CD8+ T cells from PBMCs. This TCR derives from a human donor with Susac syndrome. The sequenced DNA is TGTGCCAGCTCACCTATCGGGGAGTTCGATGAGCAGTTCTTC. Its translation reads: CASSPIGEFDEQFF. The variable domain in full, with residues beyond the CDR3 obtained from the reference TRBV18 and TRBJ2-1 genes, is NAGVMQNPRHLVRRRGQEARLRCSPMKGHSHVYWYRQLPEEGLKFMVYLQKENIIDESGMPKERFSAEFPKEGPSILRIQQVVRGDSAAYFCASSPIGEFDEQFFGPGTRLTVL.